Each of the 8 T cell receptor beta chains below was sequenced from the same sample in a study of CD8 T cells in ankylosing spondylitis. Findings and caveats of the study: A motif in TCR beta, a set of under ten highly homologous variants, appeared characteristic of ankylosing spondylitis blood.

TCRdb reprocessed the 5' RACE reads with MiXCR, giving one entry per CDR3 protein. This sample carries about 390,000 distinct CDR3 sequences, approximately 20% of them seen once, and the ten largest clones take 16%. Their target antigens are unknown. Sequences were obtained from blood, either unsorted or a sorted T cell fraction (not recorded which). These receptors originate from a male donor with ankylosing spondylitis.

V gene TRBV7-3 combines with J gene TRBJ2-1, with 11 bases matching TRBD2. Trimming took 2 bases from V and 8 from J; bases not matched to a gene: 8. The germline V gene encodes CDR1 SGHTA and CDR2 FQGTGA. The CDR3 has 16 amino acids. The CDR3 protein is CASSLSGTSGIHEQFF. The CDR3 nucleotides are TGTGCCAGCAGCTTATCCGGGACTAGCGGCATTCATGAGCAGTTCTTC.

This sequence joins TRBV4-1 and TRBJ2-3, with TRBD2 identical over 8 bases. Trimming cost V 4 bases and J 2 bases; bases outside gene matches: 5. The CDR3 is 15 residues long. Germline loops: CDR1 MGHRA, CDR2 YSYEKL. Written as DNA, the CDR3 is TGCGCCAGCAGCCTAAGAGCGGGAGACACAGATACGCAGTATTTT. Amino acid sequence: CASSLRAGDTDTQYF.

This rearrangement joins TRBV20-1 to TRBJ2-2, with TRBD1 matching 11 bases. CDR3 length: 16 residues. V lost 1 base, J lost 4 bases, and 5 bases stayed unmatched. CDR1 DFQATT and CDR2 SNEGSKA come from the germline V gene (reference sequence). CDR3 coding DNA: TGCAGTGCTAGAGTCGAGGGGACAGGGGGCACCGGGGAGCTGTTTTTT. It yields the protein CSARVEGTGGTGELFF.

This chain connects TRBV7-2 to TRBJ1-6; 10 bases agree with TRBD1. Germline trimming cut 1 base from V and 9 bases from J; bases unmatched to any gene: 3. Germline-derived CDR1 and CDR2 are SGHTA and FQGNSA. This CDR3 has 15 residues. The CDR3 loop is CASSLGGTGVSPLHF. In nucleotides, the CDR3 is TGTGCCAGCAGCTTAGGAGGGACAGGGGTTTCACCCCTCCACTTT.

This chain links TRBV20-1 with TRBJ1-1, with D possibly matching TRBD1 (6 bases). The CDR3 is 14 residues long. CDR1 and CDR2 (germline): DFQATT, SNEGSKA (reference sequence). Trimming took off 6 bases at V and 1 base at J, with 15 bases between the two ends. CDR3 in amino acids: CSADKTGGNTEAFF. CDR3 sequence (DNA): TGCAGTGCCGACAAGACAGGCGGGAACACTGAAGCTTTCTTT.

This clonotype came up a few times. This rearrangement joins TRBV10-3 to TRBJ1-5; D possibly corresponds to TRBD1 (5 bases). CDR1 and CDR2 (germline): ENHRY, SYGVKD. The CDR3 consists of 14 residues. Trimming left V 5 bases short and J 4 bases short, with 12 bases between. In nucleotides, the CDR3 is TGTGCCATCAGTCCCAGGGCCGGGAATCAGCCCCAGCATTTT. This translates into CAISPRAGNQPQHF.

The chain links TRBV7-2 to TRBJ1-2; D perhaps matches TRBD1 (5 bases). V lost 3 bases, J lost 7 bases, and 18 bases lay in between. CDR3 length: 15 amino acids. CDR1 is SGHTA, CDR2 FQGNSA, per germline. The DNA of the CDR3 is TGTGCCAGCAGCTTCATTCCGGGGCAGCAACGTGGCTACACCTTC. This codes for CASSFIPGQQRGYTF.

This clonotype was seen at least ten times. This chain links TRBV28 with TRBJ1-4, with D unresolved. CDR1 MDHEN and CDR2 SYDVKM come from the germline V gene. V lost 1 base and J lost 5, with 14 bases in between. The CDR3 totals 16 residues. This chain's CDR3 is CASSLSMAGFNEKLFF. In nucleotides, the CDR3 is TGTGCCAGCAGTTTATCCATGGCGGGGTTCAATGAAAAACTGTTTTTT.